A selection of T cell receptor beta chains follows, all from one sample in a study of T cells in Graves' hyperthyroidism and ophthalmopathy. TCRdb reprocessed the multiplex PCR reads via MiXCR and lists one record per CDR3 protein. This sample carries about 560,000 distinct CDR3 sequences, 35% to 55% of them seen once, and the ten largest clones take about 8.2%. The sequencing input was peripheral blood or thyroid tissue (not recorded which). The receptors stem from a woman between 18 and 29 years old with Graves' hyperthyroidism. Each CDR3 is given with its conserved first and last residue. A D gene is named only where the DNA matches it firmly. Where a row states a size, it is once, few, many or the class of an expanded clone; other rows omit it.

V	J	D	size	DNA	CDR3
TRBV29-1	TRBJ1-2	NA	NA	TGCAGCATACACAGGGAAACTAACTATGGCTACACCTTC	CSIHRETNYGYTF
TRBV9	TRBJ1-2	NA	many	TGTGCCAGCAACGGGGCAGGCTATGGCTACACCTTC	CASNGAGYGYTF
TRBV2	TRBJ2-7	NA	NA	TGTGCCAGCAGTCAGGCCGAACAGTACTTC	CASSQAEQYF
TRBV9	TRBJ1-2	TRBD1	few	TGTGCTAGGCAGGGGGTAGATGGCTACACCTTC	CARQGVDGYTF
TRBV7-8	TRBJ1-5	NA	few	TGTGCCAGCAGCTTAGCTAGGCGCCCATCTAGAAATCAGCCCCAGCATTTT	CASSLARRPSRNQPQHF
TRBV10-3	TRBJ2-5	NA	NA	TGTGCCATCAGTAGCGTGAACACCGGGGAGACCCAGTACTTC	CAISSVNTGETQYF
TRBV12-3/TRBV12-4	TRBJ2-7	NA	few	TGTGCCAGTAGGGACGGATTGACCGAGCAGTACTTC	CASRDGLTEQYF
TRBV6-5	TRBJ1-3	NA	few	TGTGCCAGCAGTGAATTCTCTGGAAACACCATATATTTT	CASSEFSGNTIYF
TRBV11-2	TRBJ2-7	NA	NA	TGTGCCAGCAGCTTAGGTCAGGGGTTCAACAATGAGCAGTACTTC	CASSLGQGFNNEQYF
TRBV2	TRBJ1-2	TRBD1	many	TGTGCCAGCAGTGAAGGACAGGGGTTTGGCTACACCTTC	CASSEGQGFGYTF
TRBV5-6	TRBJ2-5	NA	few	TGTGCCAGCAGCTTGGACGTAGGGGAGGAGACCCAGTACTTC	CASSLDVGEETQYF
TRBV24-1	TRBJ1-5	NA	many	TGTGCCATCGCAGGAGGAAATCAGCCCCAGCATTTT	CAIAGGNQPQHF
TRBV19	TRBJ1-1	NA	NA	TGTGCCAGTAGTATTAGTCTCGGGGGAAGGACTGAAGCTTTCTTT	CASSISLGGRTEAFF
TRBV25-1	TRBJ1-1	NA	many	TGTGCCAGCAGTGAATCTTCGAACACTGAAGCTTTCTTT	CASSESSNTEAFF
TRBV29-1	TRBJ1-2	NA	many	TGCAGCGTTGAAGATCTGGACTTACCTTATGGCTACACCTTC	CSVEDLDLPYGYTF
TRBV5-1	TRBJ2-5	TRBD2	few	TGCGCCAGCAGCTTGTATGGGACTAGCGGATCCGGACAGGAGACCCAGTACTTC	CASSLYGTSGSGQETQYF
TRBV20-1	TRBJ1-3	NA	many	TGCAGTGCTAGTGGAGGGAAGGCTGGAAACACCATATATTTT	CSASGGKAGNTIYF
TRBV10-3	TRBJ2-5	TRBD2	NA	TGTGCCATCAGTGAGTCGTACGGGGGACTAGCGGACCAAGAGACCCAGTACTTC	CAISESYGGLADQETQYF
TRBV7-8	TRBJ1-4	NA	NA	TGTGCCAGCAGAAATCTTCCGTACAAGGAGGAAAAACTGTTTTTT	CASRNLPYKEEKLFF
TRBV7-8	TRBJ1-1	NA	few	TGTGCCAGCAGCTTAAACCCCCTGAACACTGAAGCTTTCTTT	CASSLNPLNTEAFF
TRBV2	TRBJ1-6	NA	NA	TGTGCCAGCAGACGGGGGGTCGGTTCACCCCTCCACTTT	CASRRGVGSPLHF
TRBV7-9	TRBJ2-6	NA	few	TGTGCCAGCAGCTCCGGACTCTCTGGGGCCAACGTCCTGACTTTC	CASSSGLSGANVLTF
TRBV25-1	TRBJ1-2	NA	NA	TGTGCCAGCAGTGAATACGGTATCACTAACTATGGCTACACCTTC	CASSEYGITNYGYTF
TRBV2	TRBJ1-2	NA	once	TGTGCCAGCACGCTGGGACAAGGCTATGGCTACACCTTC	CASTLGQGYGYTF
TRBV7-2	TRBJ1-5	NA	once	TGTGCCAGCAGCCGAGGGTTGGAGCCCCAGCATTTT	CASSRGLEPQHF
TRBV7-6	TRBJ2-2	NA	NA	TGTGCCAGCAGCAGGGGGAAGGTGGACACCGGGGAGCTGTTTTTT	CASSRGKVDTGELFF
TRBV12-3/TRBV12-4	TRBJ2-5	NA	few	TGTGCCAGCAGTCGCGGGACATCCCAAGAGACCCAGTACTTC	CASSRGTSQETQYF
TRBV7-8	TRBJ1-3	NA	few	TGTGCCAGCAGCCCTCAGGTATCTGGAAACACCATATATTTT	CASSPQVSGNTIYF
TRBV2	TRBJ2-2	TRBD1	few	TGTGCCAGCGGACAGGGGACCACCGGGGAGCTGTTTTTT	CASGQGTTGELFF
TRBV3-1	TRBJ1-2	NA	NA	TGTGCCAGCAGCCACGGGGGGATTGGAGGCTACACCTTC	CASSHGGIGGYTF
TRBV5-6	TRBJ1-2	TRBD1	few	TGTGCCAGCAGCATAGACAGGGGAGGTGGCTACACCTTC	CASSIDRGGGYTF
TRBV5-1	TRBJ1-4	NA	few	TGCGCCAGCAGCCTAGACTCCAAGTTGGATGAAAAACTGTTTTTT	CASSLDSKLDEKLFF